This TCR beta chain emerged from a study of blood T cells in healthy people across ages. Study-level background: The template switching approach captured approximately one barcoded beta molecule for every two T cells.

Alongside a J-beta primer mix, a sample-barcoded 5' primer served in a second PCR lasting about 7 to 11 cycles. TCRdb reprocessed the 5' RACE reads with MiXCR, giving one entry per CDR3 protein. The sample lists 1.2 million to 1.5 million distinct CDR3 sequences; roughly 64% were seen once. As to this clonotype: Antigen specificity is unknown.

Individuals who donated were healthy Caucasians from Russia aged roughly 6 to 100. General study points: It was the long-lived donors that had more naive CD4+ cells and higher diversity than aged donors.

Material: blood. The origin of this receptor is a man in his late teens or twenties in good health.

CDR3 DNA: TGTGCCAGCAGTCCGACCGGGACAGGGTACTACGAGCAGTACTTC. Its protein is CASSPTGTGYYEQYF. The chain employs TRBV12-3 or TRBV12-4 and TRBJ2-7, with 9 bases lining up with TRBD1. The V and J ends lost 5 bases and 3 bases, in that order; junction bases with no gene match: 8. This CDR3 is 15 amino acids long.